Below are 9 T cell receptor beta chains sequenced from a single sample in a study of beta chain features in type 1 diabetes. Overall study results and limits: Type 1 diabetes patients had moderately but significantly shorter TCRB CDR3s in all four CD4+ subsets.

Expressed TCRB transcripts were sequenced after all isolated RNA was converted to cDNA. The method was immunoSEQ multiplex PCR; TCRdb's version includes in-frame clones alone and lacks a portion of them. Seen here are 40,000 or so clones, 65% to 70% observed once, and the top ten hold less than 2.5%. Their target antigens are unknown. The sample taken for sequencing was Tregs from blood. All receptors come from a woman aged 18 to 35 with type 1 diabetes.

J is TRBJ1-6 and V is TRBV19; D perhaps matches TRBD1 (6 bases). V lost 6 bases to trimming and J lost 5 bases, with 14 bases between them. Germline assignment: CDR1 LNHDA and CDR2 SQIVND (reference sequence). The CDR3 length is 15 residues. This chain's CDR3 is CASRARGSDNSPLHF. The DNA for the CDR3 is TGTGCCAGTAGAGCGAGGGGGAGCGATAATTCACCCCTCCACTTT.

The chain recombines TRBV29-1 with TRBJ2-1, with D perhaps matching TRBD2 (5 bases). This CDR3 region has 16 residues. In germline, CDR1 is SQVTM, CDR2 ANQGSEA. V lost 3 bases to trimming and J lost 4 bases, with 19 bases between them. CDR3 sequence reads: CSVEDRGQKRYNEQFF. For the CDR3, the DNA is TGCAGCGTTGAGGACCGGGGTCAAAAACGTTACAATGAGCAGTTCTTC.

This clone has a handful of counts. An end of the junction does not agree with germline; a read error may underlie this. V usage is TRBV11-2 and J usage is TRBJ1-5; possibly TRBD1 for D (5 bases). The CDR3 spans 13 residues. Germline CDR1 SGHAT, CDR2 FQNNGV. CDR3 DNA sequence: TGTGCCAGCAGCGTAGACAGAAATCAGCCCCAGCATTTT. Residues: CASSVDRNQPQHF.

This clone was detected a few times. The chain recombines TRBV9 with TRBJ1-1; tentative D call: TRBD1 (5 bases). V shed 3 bases and J shed 11 bases, with 17 bases lying between them. Looked up from germline, CDR1 is SGDLS and CDR2 is YYNGEE. CDR3 size: 13 residues. The CDR3 DNA follows: TGTGCCAGCAGCGCGGATAGCTCGTCAGGGGCTTTCTTT. Amino acid sequence: CASSADSSSGAFF.

The chain has TRBV7-3 and TRBJ2-1; D not certain. The CDR3 contains 13 residues. Trimming shortened V by 5 bases and J by 0 bases, and 5 bases separated the two germline ends. Germline V gene data show CDR1 as SGHTA and CDR2 as FQGTGA. CDR3 in DNA: TGTGCCAGCAGCCGTAGCTCCTACAATGAGCAGTTCTTC. It codes for CASSRSSYNEQFF.

The chain is built from TRBV5-1 and TRBJ2-2, with D unclear. The CDR3 is made up of 15 amino acids. The germline V gene encodes CDR1 SGHRS and CDR2 YFSETQ. Trimming removed 7 bases from V and 0 bases from J, with 13 bases in between. The CDR3 region is CASVALSTNTGELFF. The CDR3 DNA follows: TGCGCCAGCGTCGCTCTCAGTACGAACACCGGGGAGCTGTTTTTT. Combining the CDR3 with reference TRBV5-1 and TRBJ2-2 gives the whole variable domain KAGVTQTPRYLIKTRGQQVTLSCSPISGHRSVSWYQQTPGQGLQFLFEYFSETQRNKGNFPGRFSGRQFSNSRSEMNVSTLELGDSALYLCASVALSTNTGELFFGEGSRLTVL.

The genes are TRBV9 and TRBJ2-3, with TRBD1 matching over 7 bases. From germline, CDR1 is SGDLS and CDR2 YYNGEE. This CDR3 region has 15 residues. Trimming at V came to 4 bases and at J to 3 bases, leaving 8 bases not matched to a gene. DNA for the CDR3: TGTGCCAGCAGCCAGACCGAACAGGGGACAGATACGCAGTATTTT. Its protein product is CASSQTEQGTDTQYF.

In this sample, this clone turned up a few times. The chain carries TRBV4-3 and TRBJ2-2; 8 nucleotides line up with TRBD1. CDR1 LGHNA and CDR2 YSLEER come from the germline V gene. CDR3 length: 17 amino acids. The V segment lost 0 bases and the J segment 4 bases; nucleotides outside the gene matches: 7. The CDR3 sequence is CASSQDPSGTGTGELFF. CDR3 DNA: TGCGCCAGCAGCCAAGACCCGTCCGGGACAGGCACCGGGGAGCTGTTTTTT.

The chain is built from TRBV29-1 and TRBJ2-5, with TRBD2 as a possible D gene (5 bases). Germline assignment: CDR1 SQVTM and CDR2 ANQGSEA. Trimming stripped 7 bases from V and 3 bases from J, with 18 bases between. CDR3 length equals 14 residues. The DNA of the CDR3 is TGCAGCGCCGACGGGCGGGCTGGGGAAGAGACCCAGTACTTC. Protein sequence: CSADGRAGEETQYF.